The source of this T cell receptor (beta chain) is a study of T-cell memory formation after mild COVID-19. General study points: Pre-infection memory held some responding clones, suggesting pre-existing cross-reactive T cells responded. Of the contracting clones, CD4+ ones lay mainly in CM and EM, and CD8+ ones in EMRA.

5'RACE, which relied on constant-segment primers, yielded TCR alpha and TCR beta cDNA libraries carrying sample barcodes and UMIs. TCRdb reanalysed the 5' RACE reads using MiXCR and keeps one entry per CDR3 protein. The sample gives some 2,000 distinct CDR3 sequences, roughly 70% of which show up once; about a tenth is in the top ten. Of note for this clonotype: Its antigen remains unknown.

The V and J ends lost 6 bases and 5 bases, in that order; junction bases with no gene match: 8. This CDR3 region has 14 residues. The rearrangement joins TRBV12-3 or TRBV12-4 to TRBJ2-7, with 9 bases that match TRBD1. This TCR derives from an adult who had mild COVID-19 (a few samples of this study predate the infection). Cell type and time point are not known. Sequenced: PBMCs or a T cell subset sorted from them (not recorded which). The CDR3 spells CASRWGTGRHEQYF. DNA for the CDR3: TGTGCCAGCAGGTGGGGGACAGGGCGACACGAGCAGTACTTC.